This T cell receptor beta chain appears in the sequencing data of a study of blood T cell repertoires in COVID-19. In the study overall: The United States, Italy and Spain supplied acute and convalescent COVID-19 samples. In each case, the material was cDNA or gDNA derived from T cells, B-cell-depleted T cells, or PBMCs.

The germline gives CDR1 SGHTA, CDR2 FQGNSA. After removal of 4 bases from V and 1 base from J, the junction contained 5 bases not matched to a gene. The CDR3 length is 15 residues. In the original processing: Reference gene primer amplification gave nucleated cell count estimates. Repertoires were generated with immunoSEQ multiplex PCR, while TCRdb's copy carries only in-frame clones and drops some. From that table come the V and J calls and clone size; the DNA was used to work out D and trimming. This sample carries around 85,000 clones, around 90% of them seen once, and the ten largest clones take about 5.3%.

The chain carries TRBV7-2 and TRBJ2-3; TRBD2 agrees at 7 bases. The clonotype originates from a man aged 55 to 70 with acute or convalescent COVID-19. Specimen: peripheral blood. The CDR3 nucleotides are TGTGCCAGCAGCTCACTAGCGAGAGGCACAGATACGCAGTATTTT. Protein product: CASSSLARGTDTQYF.